This T cell receptor beta chain was obtained from a study of tumor and adjacent non-tumor tissue in lung cancer. Looking at the study overall: On average, productive TCRbeta reads reached roughly 4 million per sample.

A modified ARM-PCR protocol with three rounds of nested PCR amplified TCRbeta. TCRdb reprocessed the multiplex PCR reads via MiXCR and lists one record per CDR3 protein. The sample contains around 200,000 distinct CDR3 sequences, around 70% of which appear only once. V shed 6 bases and J 10 bases; nucleotides not matched to a gene: 12. Germline V CDR1 and CDR2: SNHLY, FYNNEI. The CDR3 consists of 14 residues. RNA was extracted from bulk tissue without any cell sorting. Newly diagnosed lung cancer patients had thoracic surgery in China, August–late 2014, without prior chemotherapy. A few counts support this clonotype. Its target is not known. General observations from the study: In normal lung, the top 100 clones were significantly more dominant than in tumor. Compared with tumor, normal lung showed significantly lower TCR diversity.

The sample comprised lung tumor tissue. This receptor was identified in a man aged 55 to 70 with non-small cell lung cancer. V usage is TRBV2 and J usage is TRBJ2-1; TRBD2 agrees at 7 bases. The CDR3 DNA reads as TGTGCCAGCAGCGCAAGCGGACTAGGTGGCGAGCAGTTCTTC. The encoded protein is CASSASGLGGEQFF.